The 6 T cell receptor beta chains given below trace back to one sample, sequenced in a study of human T cells and chemical hapten exposure. Time point specified: patch test 3, about 24 weeks after DPC sensitization. Treatment reported: therapeutic diphenylcyclopropenone sensitization with weekly scalp DPC. Each CDR3 protein is one row after TCRdb ran MiXCR on the RACE reads. Among roughly 100,000 distinct CDR3 sequences listed, around 34% were seen once. The specimen was whole blood, collected in connection with sensitization to the hapten diphenylcyclopropenone (DPC). Source of these receptors: a man aged 35 to 55 with alopecia areata. Some clones in this sample may be carry-over from other donors' samples.

This clonotype has a handful of counts. V is TRBV6-5 and J is TRBJ2-7; perhaps TRBD1 as D (5 bases). The CDR3 loop spans 15 amino acids. V was pared by 0 bases and J by 2 bases, with 11 bases between. Germline V gene data show CDR1 as MNHEY and CDR2 as SVGAGI. The CDR3, as DNA: TGTGCCAGCAGTTACTCGGGGCAGGGAACCTACGAGCAGTACGTC. Translation gives CASSYSGQGTYEQYV.

This clonotype was found once. The chain joins TRBV12-3 or TRBV12-4 to TRBJ2-4, with unresolved D. The CDR3 contains 15 residues. V was clipped by 3 bases and J by 0 bases, with 9 bases between them. The CDR3 DNA sequence: TGTGCCAGCAGTTTGTCAAGCAAAGCCAAAAACATTCAGTACTTC. Its protein product is CASSLSSKAKNIQYF.

This chain links TRBV6-2 or TRBV6-3 with TRBJ1-5; 7 nucleotides line up with TRBD1. This CDR3 contains 17 residues. CDR1 and CDR2 (germline): MNHEY, SVGEGT. V gave up 2 bases and J gave up 3 bases; unmatched junction bases: 10. The CDR3 here is CASSYGRTGKHNQPQHF. The CDR3 bases are TGTGCCAGCAGTTACGGGAGGACAGGAAAACACAATCAGCCCCAGCATTTT.

V is TRBV6-5 and J is TRBJ2-3; 7 positions match TRBD2. Per the germline V gene, CDR1 is MNHEY and CDR2 is SVGAGI. The CDR3 has 15 amino acids. V shed 8 bases and J 0 bases; nucleotides not matched to a gene: 8. The CDR3 sequence: CASGGVSSSTDTQYF. The CDR3 nucleotides are TGTGCCAGCGGGGGGGTCTCATCTAGCACAGATACGCAGTATTTT.

The rearrangement joins TRBV28 to TRBJ1-2; the D gene is possibly TRBD1 (6 bases). V dropped 5 bases and J dropped 10 bases, with 11 bases sitting between them. The CDR3 has 11 amino acids. CDR1 is MDHEN, CDR2 SYDVKM, per germline. The CDR3 DNA reads as TGTGCCAGCAGTCAACAGGGATCCTACACCTTC. It translates to CASSQQGSYTF.

There are a few counts of this clonotype. J is TRBJ2-3 and V is TRBV5-5; 8 bases map to TRBD2. Germline V gives CDR1 SGHKS, CDR2 YYEKEE (reference sequence). The CDR3 length is 15 residues. J was trimmed by 1 base and V by 4 bases; bases with no gene match: 5. The CDR3 DNA reads as TGTGCCAGCAGCCTAGCACTAGCGGGCACAGATACGCAGTATTTT. Protein sequence: CASSLALAGTDTQYF.